These 21 T cell receptor beta chains were all obtained from the same sample, sequenced in a study of shared T cell receptors in the human thymus. Method: immunoSEQ multiplex PCR; TCRdb's copy keeps in-frame clones and lacks some. Of roughly 710,000 clones in the sample, approximately 83% were seen once. These data also featured in a second study, about human thymus T cells.

The sequenced material came from thymocytes. These TCRs come from a girl in the first two years of life with a congenital heart defect.

The chain recombines TRBV7-9 with TRBJ2-7; 11 positions match TRBD1. V lost 4 bases and J lost 2; bases outside the gene matches: 4. CDR3 size: 15 residues. Per the germline V gene, CDR1 is SEHNR and CDR2 is FQNEAQ (reference sequence). The CDR3 nucleotides read TGTGCCAGCAGCTCGGTGGACAGGGGGCCCTACGAGCAGTACTTC. Its translation is CASSSVDRGPYEQYF.

The CDR3 coding sequence is TGTGCCAGCAGTACAGACATAGCCAAAAACATTCAGTACTTC. It translates to CASSTDIAKNIQYF. This sequence joins TRBV6-1 and TRBJ2-4; unclear D gene. Germline loops: CDR1 MNHNS, CDR2 SASEGT. The CDR3 loop spans 14 amino acids. With 5 bases removed from V and 0 bases from J, the gap between germline ends came to 8 bases.

The chain has TRBV19 and TRBJ1-1, with 9 positions matching TRBD1. The germline V gene has CDR1 LNHDA and CDR2 SQIVND (reference sequence). V shed 3 bases and J 5 bases; nucleotides not matched to a gene: 4. This CDR3 has 14 residues. CDR3 DNA sequence: TGTGCCAGTAGTATCCTGGACAGGGGTACTGAAGCTTTCTTT. It encodes CASSILDRGTEAFF.

This sequence joins TRBV25-1 and TRBJ1-4; 8 bases match TRBD1. After removal of 4 bases from V and 5 bases from J, the junction contained 15 bases not matched to a gene. The length of the CDR3 is 18 residues. Germline CDR1 reads MGHDK; CDR2 reads SYGVNS. CDR3 loop: CASSGLGRGLWDNEKLFF. CDR3 in DNA: TGTGCCAGCAGTGGGCTCGGCAGGGGGCTGTGGGACAATGAAAAACTGTTTTTT.

The V call is TRBV6-1, the J call TRBJ1-1; 7 nucleotides align to TRBD1. The CDR3 spans 14 residues. Per germline, CDR1 MNHNS and CDR2 SASEGT. V lost 2 bases and J lost 14; bases outside the gene matches: 14. CDR3 residues: CASSENSRTGGWFF. The CDR3 bases are TGTGCCAGCAGTGAAAATAGCAGGACAGGAGGTTGGTTCTTT.

The J gene is TRBJ1-1, the V gene TRBV4-1; TRBD1 agrees at 12 bases. CDR3 size: 18 residues. Losses at the gene ends were 2 bases for V and 4 bases for J; bases not matched to a gene: 11. From germline, CDR1 is MGHRA and CDR2 YSYEKL. For the CDR3, the DNA is TGCGCCAGCAGCCAACCAAAAGGGACAGGGGGCCGCGGCACTGAAGCTTTCTTT. It specifies CASSQPKGTGGRGTEAFF.

The chain links TRBV2 to TRBJ1-5; 10 bases fit TRBD1. The CDR3 runs 16 residues. Germline-derived CDR1 and CDR2 are SNHLY and FYNNEI. J lost 1 base, V lost 5 bases, and 5 bases had no gene match. CDR3 bases: TGTGCCAGCAGTCCAAGGGACAGGGGAAGCAATCAGCCCCAGCATTTT. This codes for CASSPRDRGSNQPQHF.

This chain uses TRBV7-9 with TRBJ2-7, with a tentative D call TRBD1 (5 bases). The V end was cut by 0 bases, the J end by 1 base, with 10 bases between. The CDR3 consists of 15 residues. Germline V lookup: CDR1 SEHNR, CDR2 FQNEAQ (reference sequence). The CDR3 protein is CASSLATGESYEQYF. In DNA form, the CDR3 reads TGTGCCAGCAGCTTAGCCACAGGCGAATCCTACGAGCAGTACTTC. The full variable domain, with the rest looked up from reference TRBV7-9 and TRBJ2-7, is DTGVSQNPRHKITKRGQNVTFRCDPISEHNRLYWYRQTLGQGPEFLTYFQNEAQLEKSRLLSDRFSAERPKGSFSTLEIQRTEQGDSAMYLCASSLATGESYEQYFGPGTRLTVT.

The chain employs TRBV9 and TRBJ1-3, with D tentatively TRBD1 (5 bases). The CDR3 is 17 residues long. CDR1 SGDLS and CDR2 YYNGEE come from the germline V gene. V lost 2 bases and J lost 5, with 20 bases in between. The CDR3 reads CASSVSLGGSGRNTIYF. CDR3 nucleotides: TGTGCCAGCAGCGTGAGCCTGGGGGGGTCGGGGAGAAACACCATATATTTT. Combining the CDR3 with reference TRBV9 and TRBJ1-3 gives the whole variable domain DSGVTQTPKHLITATGQRVTLRCSPRSGDLSVYWYQQSLDQGLQFLIQYYNGEERAKGNILERFSAQQFPDLHSELNLSSLELGDSALYFCASSVSLGGSGRNTIYFGEGSWLTVV.

The chain recombines TRBV7-2 with TRBJ2-1; a weak D match, TRBD2 (6 bases). This CDR3 has 13 amino acids. V was shortened by 2 bases and J by 5 bases, with 7 bases between the two germline ends. Germline V gene data show CDR1 as SGHTA and CDR2 as FQGNSA. CDR3 residues: CASSLREDNEQFF. The CDR3 nucleotides are TGTGCCAGCAGCTTAAGGGAGGACAATGAGCAGTTCTTC.

This chain links TRBV5-4 with TRBJ2-1; 8 bases map to TRBD1. Germline V lookup: CDR1 SGHNT, CDR2 YYREEE (reference sequence). V dropped 4 bases and J dropped 1; count of bases not matched to a gene: 4. This CDR3 region has 15 residues. This chain's CDR3 is CASSVRDRSYNEQFF. CDR3 sequence (DNA): TGTGCCAGCAGCGTCCGGGACAGGTCCTACAATGAGCAGTTCTTC. The full variable domain, rest sourced from reference TRBV5-4 and TRBJ2-1, is ETGVTQSPTHLIKTRGQQVTLRCSSQSGHNTVSWYQQALGQGPQFIFQYYREEENGRGNFPPRFSGLQFPNYSSELNVNALELDDSALYLCASSVRDRSYNEQFFGPGTRLTVL.

This chain connects TRBV12-5 to TRBJ2-5; D might be TRBD2 (7 bases). Germline-derived CDR1 and CDR2 are LGHNT and FRNRAP. V lost 2 bases, J lost 0 bases, and 10 bases lay in between. The CDR3 extends over 15 amino acids. The CDR3 is CASGLRGGYQETQYF. CDR3 sequence (DNA): TGTGCTAGTGGTTTGAGGGGGGGGTACCAAGAGACCCAGTACTTC.

As DNA, the CDR3 is TGCGCCAGCAGTGACAAAAACAGGGTGGAGGCTTATAATTCACCCCTCCACTTT. Its protein is CASSDKNRVEAYNSPLHF. This chain joins TRBV10-2 and TRBJ1-6, with D possibly TRBD1 on 6 matching bases. With 3 bases removed from V and 4 bases from J, the gap between germline ends came to 19 bases. Germline CDR1 reads WSHSY; CDR2 reads SAAADI. The CDR3 has 18 amino acids.

This clone is a singleton in its sample. The chain joins TRBV19 to TRBJ2-5; 8 bases fit TRBD1. V gave up 7 bases and J gave up 4 bases; unmatched junction bases: 8. Germline V gene data show CDR1 as LNHDA and CDR2 as SQIVND (reference sequence). The CDR3 runs to 14 residues. CDR3 sequence (DNA): TGTGCCAGTACCCCTCAGGGGGCTGGAGAGACCCAGTACTTC. Its translation: CASTPQGAGETQYF.

The chain recombines TRBV2 with TRBJ1-3; a weak D match, TRBD1 (5 bases). CDR1 SNHLY and CDR2 FYNNEI come from the germline V gene. The CDR3 covers 15 residues. V shed 1 base and J shed 0 bases, with 7 bases lying between them. The CDR3 loop reads CASSEDRISGNTIYF. DNA for the CDR3: TGTGCCAGCAGTGAAGACAGGATCTCTGGAAACACCATATATTTT.

This chain links TRBV10-1 with TRBJ2-7; 11 bases are shared with TRBD1. The J segment lost 2 bases and the V segment lost 5 bases, leaving 5 bases of the junction unmatched. The CDR3 contains 15 residues. Germline lookup yields CDR1 WNHNN and CDR2 SYGVQD (reference sequence). The CDR3 region is CASSRDRGLPYEQYF. CDR3 sequence (DNA): TGCGCCAGCAGTAGGGACAGGGGGTTACCCTACGAGCAGTACTTC.

The V call is TRBV18, the J call TRBJ1-3; the D gene is possibly TRBD1 (5 bases). Germline CDR1 reads KGHSH; CDR2 reads LQKENI. The CDR3 loop spans 14 amino acids. Trimming pared 3 bases from V and 3 bases from J, leaving 9 bases between. CDR3 sequence (DNA): TGTGCCAGCTCACCTCCGGACATTGGAAACACCATATATTTT. Translating gives CASSPPDIGNTIYF.

Concerning this clone itself: The same CDR3 can be traced to other DNA sequences in this sample. This chain connects TRBV6-5 to TRBJ1-2; 7 bases map to TRBD1. V lost 2 bases, J lost 7 bases, and 10 bases stayed unmatched. This CDR3 contains 15 residues. Looked up from germline, CDR1 is MNHEY and CDR2 is SVGAGI. The CDR3 spells CASSYGRGRLGGYTF. The DNA for the CDR3 is TGTGCCAGCAGTTACGGAAGGGGGCGTTTGGGTGGCTACACCTTC.

About this clone itself: The sample contains more than one DNA sequence encoding this CDR3. The rearrangement uses TRBV27 and TRBJ2-5, with unresolved D. The germline CDR1 and CDR2 sequences are MNHEY and SMNVEV (reference sequence). V gave up 3 bases and J gave up 3 bases, with 2 bases separating them. The CDR3 runs 11 residues. CDR3 residues: CASSFKETQYF. CDR3 DNA sequence: TGTGCCAGCAGTTTCAAAGAGACCCAGTACTTC.

The chain uses TRBV6-1 and TRBJ2-5, with a possible D match to TRBD1 (8 bases). Per the germline V gene, CDR1 is MNHNS and CDR2 is SASEGT. Trimming shortened V by 5 bases and J by 3 bases, and 16 bases separated the two germline ends. There are 15 residues in the CDR3. The CDR3 DNA is TGTGCCAGCAGTAAAGAACAGGGGGGGGAAGAGACCCAGTACTTC. This gives the protein CASSKEQGGEETQYF.

The rearrangement joins TRBV14 to TRBJ2-1; the match to TRBD2 covers 10 bases. CDR1 and CDR2 from the germline V gene are SGHDN and FVKESK. CDR3 size: 17 residues. J lost 7 bases, V lost 0 bases, and 9 bases had no gene match. The DNA of the CDR3 is TGTGCCAGCAGCCAAGACGTAGAGCGGGGGGGCATTAATGAGCAGTTCTTC. Amino acids: CASSQDVERGGINEQFF.